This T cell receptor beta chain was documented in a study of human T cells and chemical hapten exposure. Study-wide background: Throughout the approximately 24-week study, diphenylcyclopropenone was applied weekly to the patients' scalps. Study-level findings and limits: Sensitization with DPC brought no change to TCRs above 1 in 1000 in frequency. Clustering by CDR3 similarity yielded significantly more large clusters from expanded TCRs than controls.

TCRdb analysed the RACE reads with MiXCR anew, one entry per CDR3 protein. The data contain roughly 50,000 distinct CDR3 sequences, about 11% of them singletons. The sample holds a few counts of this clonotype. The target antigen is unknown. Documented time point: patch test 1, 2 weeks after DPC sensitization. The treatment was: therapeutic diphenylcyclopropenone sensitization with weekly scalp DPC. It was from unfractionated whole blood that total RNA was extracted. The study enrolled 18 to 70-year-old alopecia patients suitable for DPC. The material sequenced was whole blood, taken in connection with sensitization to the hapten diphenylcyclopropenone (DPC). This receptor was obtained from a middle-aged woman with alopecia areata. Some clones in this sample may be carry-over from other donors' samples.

DNA of the CDR3: TGTGCCAGCAGTTCTCGGAAACAGGGCCCCTTCGATGAGCAGTTCTTC. Protein product: CASSSRKQGPFDEQFF. The genes are TRBV6-1 and TRBJ2-1; D possibly corresponds to TRBD1 (6 bases). Germline loops: CDR1 MNHNS, CDR2 SASEGT. The CDR3 runs 16 residues. With 5 bases removed from V and 8 bases from J, the gap between germline ends came to 22 bases.